This TCR beta chain was captured in a study of blood T cell repertoires in COVID-19. Study information: Some COVID-19 samples were acute and others convalescent; all came from the United States, Italy and Spain.

Between the trimmed V and J ends, which lost 3 bases and 7 bases, there was a span of 13 bases. There are 14 residues in the CDR3. Germline CDR1 and CDR2: LGHDT and YNNKEL (reference sequence). Per the study methods: It was from reference gene primer amplification that nucleated cell counts were estimated. Here immunoSEQ multiplex PCR was the method, and the copy in TCRdb shows in-frame clones only, minus some. The DNA gave D and trimming, while V, J and clone size come from that table. The sample includes around 100,000 clones, 85% of them seen just once. Sequencing input: peripheral blood. This clonotype was sampled from a man aged 40-49 years with acute or convalescent COVID-19. The gene calls are TRBV3-1 (or the pseudogene TRBV3-2) and TRBJ2-1, with D maybe TRBD1 (6 bases). The CDR3 region has the DNA TGTGCCAGCAGCCACCCGGACAGTTGGAATGAGCAGTTCTTC. This sequence encodes CASSHPDSWNEQFF.